The rows below give T cell receptor beta chains drawn from one sample of a study of T cells in Graves' hyperthyroidism and ophthalmopathy. TCRdb used MiXCR to reprocess the multiplex PCR reads, holding one entry per CDR3 protein. The profile shows approximately 690,000 distinct CDR3 sequences, about 15% of them singletons. Material for sequencing was blood. Source of these receptors: a woman between 50 and 59 years old with Graves' ophthalmopathy. The CDR3 runs from the conserved cysteine through the conserved F or W. The order of the fields is CDR3 length, V gene, clone size, D gene, J gene, CDR3 DNA, CDR3 protein. The D gene is left open where the match is weak. Part of the rows lack a size; the others show once, few, many or a class for expanded clones.

16	TRBV5-1	.	TRBD2	TRBJ2-1	TGCGCCAGCAGCTTGTCTAGCGGGAGGGCCGGGACTGAGCAGTTCTTC	CASSLSSGRAGTEQFF
15	TRBV6-8	few	.	TRBJ2-1	TGTGCCAGCATGGTGGCGGGATGGTACGAGACTGAGCAGTTCTTC	CASMVAGWYETEQFF
14	TRBV6-2/TRBV6-3	.	.	TRBJ1-2	TGTGCCAGCAGTTACTCGATTACAGGCTATGGCTACACCTTC	CASSYSITGYGYTF
12	TRBV28	few	.	TRBJ1-5	TGTGCCAGCAGTCCCGTCGGTCAGCCCCAGCATTTT	CASSPVGQPQHF
15	TRBV5-1	.	TRBD1	TRBJ2-5	TGCGCCAGCAGCTTGGAGGACAGGTACCAAGAGACCCAGTACTTC	CASSLEDRYQETQYF
14	TRBV5-6	.	.	TRBJ2-7	TGTGCCAGCAGCTCCGTTGCTCACTCCTACGAGCAGTACTTC	CASSSVAHSYEQYF
14	TRBV2	many	.	TRBJ2-5	TGTGCCAGCAGTGGGCTAGCAGAGCAAGAGACCCAGTACTTC	CASSGLAEQETQYF
15	TRBV7-2	.	.	TRBJ2-2	TGTGCCAGCAGCTTAAAGGGCTTGAACACCGGGGAGCTGTTTTTT	CASSLKGLNTGELFF
16	TRBV28	many	TRBD1	TRBJ2-2	TGTGCCAGCAGTCAAGAGACAGGGAGTACCACCGGGGAGCTGTTTTTT	CASSQETGSTTGELFF
12	TRBV19	.	.	TRBJ1-4	TGTGCCAGTAGTAGACCTCCGGGACTCACATTTTTT	CASSRPPGLTFF
17	TRBV19	.	.	TRBJ1-5	TGTGCCAGTAGTATACCGCGCGGGGGGGACTCGAATCAGCCCCAGCATTTT	CASSIPRGGDSNQPQHF
13	TRBV5-1	many	.	TRBJ2-7	TGCGCCAGCAGCTTAGAACGGGTCCGGGAGCAGTACTTC	CASSLERVREQYF
15	TRBV7-3	many	.	TRBJ2-5	TGTGCCAGCAGCCCCGGGGGCGGACTGGGAGAGACCCAGTACTTC	CASSPGGGLGETQYF
14	TRBV15	.	TRBD1	TRBJ1-5	TGTGCCACCAGCAGGGGGACAGGGGGTCAGCCCCAGCATTTT	CATSRGTGGQPQHF
16	TRBV5-1	.	.	TRBJ1-6	TGCGCCAGCAGCTTGGGATCGGCGGGGTTCGCATCACCCCTCCACTTT	CASSLGSAGFASPLHF
14	TRBV28	.	.	TRBJ1-6	TGTGCCAGCAGTTTATTGAGCGGGAATTCACCCCTCCACTTT	CASSLLSGNSPLHF
17	TRBV7-3	few	TRBD2	TRBJ2-1	TGTGCCAGCAGCTTATTACCGGGACTAGCGGGGGACAATGAGCAGTTCTTC	CASSLLPGLAGDNEQFF
15	TRBV7-9	many	.	TRBJ2-7	TGTGCCAGCAGCTTAGAGGCGGGACGGGCCTACGAGCAGTACTTC	CASSLEAGRAYEQYF
16	TRBV6-1	many	.	TRBJ2-5	TGTGCCAGCAGTTACTACCCCTGGCAGGCCGAAGAGACCCAGTACTTC	CASSYYPWQAEETQYF
17	TRBV4-3	.	.	TRBJ2-5	TGCGCCAGCAGCCAAGGGGGTCATAGCGGAGGTCAAGAGACCCAGTACTTC	CASSQGGHSGGQETQYF
13	TRBV7-8	few	.	TRBJ1-5	TGTGCCAGCAGCGCCCGACATAATCAGCCCCAGCATTTT	CASSARHNQPQHF
11	TRBV18	many	.	TRBJ2-3	TGTGCCAGCTCACGGGGAGATACGCAGTATTTT	CASSRGDTQYF
14	TRBV7-3	many	TRBD2	TRBJ2-5	TGTGCCAGCAGCACAAGCGGGAGGCAAGAGACCCAGTACTTC	CASSTSGRQETQYF
16	TRBV9	once	.	TRBJ2-1	TGTGCCAGCAATAGGGGGGACAGTTATTTTTACGATGAGCAGTTCTTC	CASNRGDSYFYDEQFF
16	TRBV12-3/TRBV12-4	many	.	TRBJ2-1	TGTGCCAGCAGTTTATATTTCCGGGGCTCCTACAATGAGCAGTTCTTC	CASSLYFRGSYNEQFF
16	TRBV12-3/TRBV12-4	many	.	TRBJ1-5	TGTGCCAGCAGTTTCAGCACAGATTATGGCAATCAGCCCCAGCATTTT	CASSFSTDYGNQPQHF
14	TRBV20-1	many	.	TRBJ2-1	TGCAGTGCTAGACTCGGAGATCGGGTCAATGAGCAGTTCTTC	CSARLGDRVNEQFF
13	TRBV28	few	.	TRBJ2-4	TGTGCCAGCAGTATTATAGGCAAAAACATTCAGTACTTC	CASSIIGKNIQYF
18	TRBV5-1	few	TRBD1	TRBJ2-5	TGCGCCAGCAGCCCCCGAGGGACAGGGATGGGGAGGCAAGAGACCCAGTACTTC	CASSPRGTGMGRQETQYF
13	TRBV20-1	many	.	TRBJ2-5	TGCAGTGCTAGAAGACAGGGAGGAGAGACCCAGTACTTC	CSARRQGGETQYF
17	TRBV7-3	many	TRBD2	TRBJ2-1	TGTGCCAGCAGCTTAAGCGCGGGCGCGGGAGGAGGAAATGAGCAGTTCTTC	CASSLSAGAGGGNEQFF
16	TRBV5-1	many	TRBD2	TRBJ2-2	TGCGCCAGCAGCTCGGGACTAGCGATAACCACCGGGGAGCTGTTTTTT	CASSSGLAITTGELFF
14	TRBV6-1	many	.	TRBJ2-5	TGTGCCAGCAGTGAAGGGTGGAATGGAGAGACCCAGTACTTC	CASSEGWNGETQYF
14	TRBV28	many	TRBD1	TRBJ1-2	TGTGCCAGCAGAATAACAGGGGGCTGGTATGGCTACACCTTC	CASRITGGWYGYTF
14	TRBV2	.	.	TRBJ1-6	TGTGCCAGCAGGTGGAGCTCCTATAATTCACCCCTCCACTTT	CASRWSSYNSPLHF
15	TRBV6-2/TRBV6-3	many	.	TRBJ2-3	TGTGCCAGCGGGATGGTGGGGGATAGCACAGATACGCAGTATTTT	CASGMVGDSTDTQYF
17	TRBV27	many	.	TRBJ2-1	TGTGCCAGCAGTTTTCTCTCGAGGGAGGGGGCCTACAATGAGCAGTTCTTC	CASSFLSREGAYNEQFF
19	TRBV4-3	.	TRBD2	TRBJ2-3	TGCGCCAGCAGCCAAGCCGGGACTAGCGGGAGGGCCCGCACAGATACGCAGTATTTT	CASSQAGTSGRARTDTQYF
15	TRBV18	many	TRBD2	TRBJ2-7	TGTGCCAGCTCACCACCGGCTAGCGGAGCCTACGAGCAGTACTTC	CASSPPASGAYEQYF
13	TRBV19	few	TRBD1	TRBJ2-1	TGTGCCAGTCGCGGACAGGGGGAAAGTGAGCAGTTCTTC	CASRGQGESEQFF
16	TRBV5-5	many	.	TRBJ2-5	TGTGCCAGCAGCTTGGTAACGGGAGTGGGTCAAGAGACCCAGTACTTC	CASSLVTGVGQETQYF
14	TRBV19	few	.	TRBJ1-2	TGTGCCAGTAGTATATCAGACGGGAACTATGGCTACACCTTC	CASSISDGNYGYTF
14	TRBV7-2	many	.	TRBJ2-7	TGTGCCAGCAGCTTAGATCCTGCTCCCTACGAGCAGTACTTC	CASSLDPAPYEQYF
13	TRBV20-1	few	.	TRBJ2-7	TGCAGTGCTAAGCAGGGAGTTCCCTACGAGCAGTACTTC	CSAKQGVPYEQYF
16	TRBV28	many	.	TRBJ2-6	TGTGCCAGCACCTTGTTTGGTAGGAACGGGGCCAACGTCCTGACTTTC	CASTLFGRNGANVLTF
16	TRBV7-3	.	.	TRBJ2-6	TGTGCCAGCGGGGGGGGCCCCGTCTCTGGGGCCAACGTCCTGACTTTC	CASGGGPVSGANVLTF
15	TRBV19	few	TRBD1	TRBJ2-1	TGTGCCAGTAGTTTTGACAGGGGCCAGTACAATGAGCAGTTCTTC	CASSFDRGQYNEQFF
11	TRBV6-2/TRBV6-3	few	.	TRBJ1-1	TGTGCCAGCTGGGGGGCCGTTGAAGCTTTCTTT	CASWGAVEAFF
14	TRBV6-2/TRBV6-3	many	TRBD1	TRBJ2-2	TGTGCCAGCAGGACAGGGGTGCGGACCGGGGAGCTGTTTTTT	CASRTGVRTGELFF